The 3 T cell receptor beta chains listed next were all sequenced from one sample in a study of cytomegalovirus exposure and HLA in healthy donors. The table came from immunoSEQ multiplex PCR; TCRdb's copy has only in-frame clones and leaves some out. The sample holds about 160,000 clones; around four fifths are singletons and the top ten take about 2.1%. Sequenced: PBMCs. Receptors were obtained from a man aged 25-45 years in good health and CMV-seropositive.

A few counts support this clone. The CDR3 is CASSPGTSGQETQYF. Here the CDR3 DNA reads TGTGCCAGCTCACCGGGGACTAGCGGACAAGAGACCCAGTACTTC. J is TRBJ2-5 and V is TRBV18; 11 bases are a match to TRBD2. CDR1 and CDR2 (germline): KGHSH, LQKENI. This CDR3 contains 15 residues. V trimming: 3 bases; J trimming: 2 bases; junction bases outside the gene matches: 2.

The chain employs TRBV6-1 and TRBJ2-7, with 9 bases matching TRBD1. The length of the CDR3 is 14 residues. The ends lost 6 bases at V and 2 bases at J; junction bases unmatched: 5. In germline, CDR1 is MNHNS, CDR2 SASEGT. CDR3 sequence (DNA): TGTGCCAGCAGGACCCGGGACAGGGCCTACGAGCAGTACTTC. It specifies CASRTRDRAYEQYF.

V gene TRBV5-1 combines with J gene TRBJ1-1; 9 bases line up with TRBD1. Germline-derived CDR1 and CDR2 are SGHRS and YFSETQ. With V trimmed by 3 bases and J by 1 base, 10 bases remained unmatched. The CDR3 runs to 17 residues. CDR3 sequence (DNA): TGCGCCAGCAGCTCGGGACAGGGACCCCTTTCGAACACTGAAGCTTTCTTT. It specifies CASSSGQGPLSNTEAFF.